These 5 T cell receptor beta chains originate from one sample sequenced in a study of blood T cell repertoires in COVID-19. Data came from immunoSEQ multiplex PCR; TCRdb stores just in-frame clones and leaves some out. Of approximately 190,000 clones listed, about four fifths were seen once; the top ten hold 5.5% to 8.5%. Source material: peripheral blood. The receptors shown here come from a man in his 60s with acute or convalescent COVID-19.

V gene TRBV14 combines with J gene TRBJ2-7; 7 nucleotides line up with TRBD1. V was pared by 4 bases and J by 5 bases, with 8 bases of the junction left unmatched. The CDR3 is made up of 14 amino acids. Per the germline V gene, CDR1 is SGHDN and CDR2 is FVKESK. CDR3 loop: CASSRGRGSHEQYF. The CDR3 DNA reads as TGTGCCAGCAGCCGGGGCAGGGGGTCGCACGAGCAGTACTTC.

The V call is TRBV29-1, the J call TRBJ2-1; 7 bases map to TRBD2. The CDR3 spans 14 residues. Germline CDR1 and CDR2: SQVTM and ANQGSEA. Germline trimming cut 2 bases from V and 4 bases from J; bases unmatched to any gene: 5. CDR3 nucleotides: TGCAGCGTTGAAAGCGGGGTTCAGTACAATGAGCAGTTCTTC. Translated, it gives CSVESGVQYNEQFF.

The V and J genes are TRBV4-1 and TRBJ2-1; no clear D. The CDR3 contains 13 residues. V lost 1 base to trimming and J lost 7 bases, with 8 bases between them. In germline, CDR1 is MGHRA, CDR2 YSYEKL. The CDR3 DNA reads as TGCGCCAGCAGCCAAGTATTCAGGAATGAGCAGTTCTTC. It yields the protein CASSQVFRNEQFF.

The J gene is TRBJ2-2, the V gene TRBV5-1; tentatively, D is TRBD2 (6 bases). The CDR3 spans 16 residues. Trimming stripped 0 bases from V and 7 bases from J, with 16 bases between. CDR1 is SGHRS and CDR2 is YFSETQ in the germline V gene. The CDR3 loop reads CASSLEGKRVGGELFF. CDR3 bases: TGCGCCAGCAGCTTGGAGGGAAAGCGGGTTGGCGGGGAGCTGTTTTTT.

The chain employs TRBV9 and TRBJ2-2; D is possibly TRBD1 (6 bases). Germline V gene sequence: CDR1 SGDLS, CDR2 YYNGEE. With 2 bases removed from V and 1 base from J, the gap between germline ends came to 9 bases. The length of the CDR3 is 15 residues. The CDR3 bases are TGTGCCAGCAGCGTGGGACATTTGAACACCGGGGAGCTGTTTTTT. It is translated as CASSVGHLNTGELFF. Using reference TRBV9 and TRBJ2-2 for the parts outside the CDR3, the full variable domain is DSGVTQTPKHLITATGQRVTLRCSPRSGDLSVYWYQQSLDQGLQFLIQYYNGEERAKGNILERFSAQQFPDLHSELNLSSLELGDSALYFCASSVGHLNTGELFFGEGSRLTVL.